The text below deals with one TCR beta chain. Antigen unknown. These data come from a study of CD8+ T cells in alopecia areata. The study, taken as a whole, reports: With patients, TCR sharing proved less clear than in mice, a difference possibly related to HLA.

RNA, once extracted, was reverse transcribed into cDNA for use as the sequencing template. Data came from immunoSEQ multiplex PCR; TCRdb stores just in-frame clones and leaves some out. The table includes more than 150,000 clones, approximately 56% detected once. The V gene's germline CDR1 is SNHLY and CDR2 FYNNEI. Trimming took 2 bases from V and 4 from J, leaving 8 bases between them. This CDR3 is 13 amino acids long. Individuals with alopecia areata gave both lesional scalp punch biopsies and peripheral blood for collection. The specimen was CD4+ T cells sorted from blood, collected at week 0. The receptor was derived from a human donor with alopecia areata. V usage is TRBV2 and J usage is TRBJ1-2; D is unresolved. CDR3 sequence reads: CASSESAVYGYTF. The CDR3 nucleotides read TGTGCCAGCAGTGAATCCGCTGTCTATGGCTACACCTTC.